The 27 T cell receptor beta chains given below trace back to one sample, sequenced in a study of blood T cell repertoires in COVID-19. Using immunoSEQ multiplex PCR, the repertoire was profiled, and TCRdb retains in-frame clones only, with some absent. The sample shows fewer than 500,000 clones, more than 85% of them seen only once. Sequenced input: peripheral blood. The receptors here all came from a woman aged 25 to 39 with acute or convalescent COVID-19.

This clone appeared once. V and J are TRBV19 and TRBJ2-3, with 12 bases aligning to TRBD2. The CDR3 consists of 16 residues. Germline V gene sequence: CDR1 LNHDA, CDR2 SQIVND (reference sequence). J gave up 5 bases and V 6 bases, and 9 bases lay outside the gene matches. CDR3: CASRTLAGGREDTQYF. DNA for the CDR3: TGTGCCAGTAGGACCCTAGCGGGGGGGCGTGAAGATACGCAGTATTTT.

The chain carries TRBV7-3 and TRBJ1-1; no reliable D call. Trimming removed 3 bases from V and 3 bases from J, with 8 bases in between. CDR3 length equals 13 residues. Germline CDR1 is SGHTA and CDR2 is FQGTGA. CDR3 amino acids: CASSLRQHTEAFF. The CDR3 DNA is TGTGCCAGCAGCTTGAGGCAGCACACTGAAGCTTTCTTT.

The rearrangement uses TRBV5-4 and TRBJ2-7; 8 bases match TRBD1. The length of the CDR3 is 14 residues. CDR1 is SGHNT, CDR2 YYREEE, per germline (reference sequence). V trimming: 4 bases; J trimming: 5 bases; junction bases outside the gene matches: 8. CDR3 nucleotide sequence: TGTGCCAGCAGCGAGAAACAGGGGGTCAACGAGCAGTACTTC. Its protein is CASSEKQGVNEQYF.

The table lists this clone with a count of one. This chain links TRBV9 with TRBJ1-3; D perhaps matches TRBD1 (6 bases). In germline, CDR1 is SGDLS, CDR2 YYNGEE. V gave up 0 bases and J gave up 2 bases, with 15 bases separating them. The CDR3 is 17 residues long. This chain's CDR3 is CASSVAGEGQTGNTIYF. The CDR3 coding sequence is TGTGCCAGCAGCGTAGCAGGGGAAGGACAGACTGGAAACACCATATATTTT.

J is TRBJ2-5 and V is TRBV4-1, with D possibly TRBD1 on 6 matching bases. Germline V CDR1 and CDR2: MGHRA, YSYEKL. V gave up 0 bases and J gave up 5 bases, with 10 bases separating them. CDR3 length: 14 residues. CDR3 in amino acids: CASSQETGRETQYF. CDR3 sequence (DNA): TGCGCCAGCAGCCAAGAAACAGGGCGGGAGACCCAGTACTTC.

The chain recombines TRBV7-9 with TRBJ2-5; the match to TRBD1 covers 8 bases. The CDR3 loop spans 14 amino acids. V lost 5 bases and J lost 4; bases outside the gene matches: 6. Looked up from germline, CDR1 is SEHNR and CDR2 is FQNEAQ (reference sequence). The CDR3: CASSITGGAETQYF. Here the CDR3 DNA reads TGTGCCAGCAGCATCACAGGGGGAGCAGAGACCCAGTACTTC.

This clone was counted only a few times. The rearrangement uses TRBV7-7 and TRBJ2-5, with 7 bases lining up with TRBD2. The length of the CDR3 is 15 residues. V shed 1 base, J shed 5 bases, and the junction held 7 bases outside the gene matches. Germline V gene data show CDR1 as SSHAT and CDR2 as FNYEAQ (reference sequence). In nucleotides, the CDR3 is TGTGCCAGCAGCTTAGGGCGGGGGATTGTCGAGACCCAGTACTTC. Translating gives CASSLGRGIVETQYF.

V is TRBV7-9 and J is TRBJ2-7, with 7 positions matching TRBD1. The germline CDR1 and CDR2 sequences are SEHNR and FQNEAQ (reference sequence). Trimming removed 5 bases from V and 3 bases from J; junction bases left unmatched: 4. This CDR3 is 13 amino acids long. CDR3: CASSPGTDYEQYF. CDR3 coding DNA: TGTGCCAGCAGCCCCGGGACAGACTACGAGCAGTACTTC.

The V and J genes are TRBV30 and TRBJ2-5; TRBD2 aligns across 7 bases. Germline V gene lookup returns CDR1 GTSNPN and CDR2 SVGIG (reference sequence). J lost 4 bases, V lost 0 bases, and 8 bases had no gene match. The CDR3 totals 15 residues. The CDR3 DNA follows: TGTGCCTGGAGTGTAAGGAGGGCTAGCGGAGAGACCCAGTACTTC. Translated, it gives CAWSVRRASGETQYF.

The V and J genes are TRBV10-2 and TRBJ2-1; D is possibly TRBD2 (6 bases). The CDR3 is made up of 14 amino acids. Per germline, CDR1 WSHSY and CDR2 SAAADI. V lost 5 bases to trimming and J lost 4 bases, with 12 bases between them. The CDR3 DNA reads as TGCGCCAGCAGTACAGACGGGGGATACAATGAGCAGTTCTTC. It yields the protein CASSTDGGYNEQFF.

This chain connects TRBV4-2 to TRBJ2-5; 10 positions agree with TRBD2. J gave up 2 bases and V 4 bases, and 7 bases lay outside the gene matches. From germline, CDR1 is LGHNA and CDR2 YNFKEQ. This CDR3 has 16 amino acids. This CDR3 reads CASSRPSGSSQETQYF. In nucleotides, the CDR3 is TGTGCCAGCAGCCGGCCTAGCGGGAGCTCTCAAGAGACCCAGTACTTC.

This clone has more than one count but fewer than ten. The chain employs TRBV11-1 and TRBJ2-1, with D perhaps TRBD1 (6 bases). The CDR3 sequence is 12 residues long. Germline CDR1 and CDR2: SGHAT and FQDESV (reference sequence). Trimming removed 8 bases at V and 7 bases at J, with 12 bases between. The CDR3 bases are TGTGCCAGCTCAATCAGGGGAAATGAGCAGTTCTTC. Amino acids: CASSIRGNEQFF.

Notes on this clone: Other DNA variants within this sample encode the same CDR3. The rearrangement links TRBV6-5 to TRBJ1-1; D uncertain. The CDR3 loop spans 13 amino acids. Per germline, CDR1 MNHEY and CDR2 SVGAGI. With 2 bases removed from V and 2 bases from J, the gap between germline ends came to 6 bases. CDR3 amino acids: CASSYGQNTEAFF. CDR3 coding DNA: TGTGCCAGCAGTTACGGGCAAAACACTGAAGCTTTCTTT.

Comment on this clone: Being one base from a much bigger clone, this may be a read error. The chain recombines TRBV19 with TRBJ1-1; D is unclear. Germline values: CDR1 LNHDA, CDR2 SQIVND (reference sequence). The length of the CDR3 is 11 residues. The V and J ends lost 9 bases and 1 base respectively, with 6 bases between them. This CDR3 is CASRENTEAFF. The CDR3 coding sequence is TGTGCCAGCCGAGAGAACACTGAAGCTTTCTTT.

The V and J genes are TRBV3-1 (or the pseudogene TRBV3-2) and TRBJ1-6; TRBD1 aligns across 8 bases. The CDR3 covers 15 residues. V trimming: 4 bases; J trimming: 9 bases; junction bases outside the gene matches: 8. The V gene's germline CDR1 is LGHDT and CDR2 YNNKEL (reference sequence). CDR3 DNA: TGTGCCAGCAGCCGCTTAGGACAGGGAGTTTCACCCCTCCACTTT. It specifies CASSRLGQGVSPLHF.

The rearrangement uses TRBV5-1 and TRBJ2-3, with 13 bases aligning to TRBD2. The CDR3 has 16 residues. The germline CDR1 and CDR2 sequences are SGHRS and YFSETQ. Unmatched junction bases numbered 3, after V lost 4 bases and J lost 1 base. The CDR3 here is CASSPGLAGGTDTQYF. DNA for the CDR3: TGCGCCAGCAGCCCTGGACTAGCGGGGGGCACAGATACGCAGTATTTT.

V is TRBV7-8 and J is TRBJ2-5; D may be TRBD1 (7 bases). CDR1 and CDR2 from the germline V gene are SGHVS and FQNEAQ. Between the trimmed V and J ends, which lost 1 base and 5 bases, there was a span of 17 bases. The CDR3 has 16 amino acids. The CDR3 sequence: CASSLVEGALRETQYF. The CDR3 DNA follows: TGTGCCAGCAGCTTAGTGGAGGGGGCCCTCCGTGAGACCCAGTACTTC.

The V call is TRBV27, the J call TRBJ2-5, with D possibly matching TRBD1 (5 bases). Trimming removed 6 bases at V and 3 bases at J, with 14 bases between. The germline V gene has CDR1 MNHEY and CDR2 SMNVEV (reference sequence). This CDR3 is 14 amino acids long. The CDR3 spells CASRLWGREETQYF. For the CDR3, the DNA is TGTGCCAGCAGACTCTGGGGCCGGGAAGAGACCCAGTACTTC.

About this clone itself: At one of its ends the junction is not consistent with the germline gene, which may arise from a read error. The rearrangement joins TRBV24-1 to TRBJ1-1; D gene uncertain. From germline, CDR1 is KGHDR and CDR2 SFDVKD. This CDR3 has 12 amino acids. Written as DNA, the CDR3 is TGTGCCGCCAGCACTTCGAACACTGAAGCTTTCTTT. Protein product: CAASTSNTEAFF.

V is TRBV30 and J is TRBJ1-1, with D unresolved. This CDR3 spans 15 amino acids. CDR1 GTSNPN and CDR2 SVGIG come from the germline V gene (reference sequence). V was shortened by 1 base and J by 1 base, with 13 bases between the two germline ends. The CDR3 DNA reads TGTGCCTGGAGTGGACCCCTGAACAGGAACACTGAAGCTTTCTTT. Translating gives CAWSGPLNRNTEAFF. The variable domain in full, completed from reference TRBV30 and TRBJ1-1, reads SQTIHQWPATLVQPVGSPLSLECTVEGTSNPNLYWYRQAAGRGLQLLFYSVGIGQISSEVPQNLSASRPQDRQFILSSKKLLLSDSGFYLCAWSGPLNRNTEAFFGQGTRLTVV.

The sample holds one count of this clone. The chain joins TRBV5-8 to TRBJ2-2; D unclear. Germline V gene lookup returns CDR1 SGHTS and CDR2 YDEGEE. V lost 5 bases and J 5 bases, leaving 7 bases between the germline ends. This CDR3 is 12 amino acids long. The DNA of the CDR3 is TGTGCCAGCAGGCGCGAGACCGGGGAGCTGTTTTTT. This gives the protein CASRRETGELFF.

To note about this clone: Relative to the germline gene, one junction end is altered; a read error may explain this. This chain uses TRBV19 with TRBJ1-5, with a weak D call TRBD1 (5 bases). The germline V gene has CDR1 LNHDA and CDR2 SQIVND (reference sequence). This CDR3 has 13 amino acids. The CDR3 sequence: CASSPDSKQPQHF. CDR3 coding DNA: TGTGCCAGTAGTCCAGACAGCAAACAGCCCCAGCATTTT.

The V gene is TRBV2, the J gene TRBJ2-3, with 9 positions matching TRBD1. Germline lookup yields CDR1 SNHLY and CDR2 FYNNEI. This CDR3 has 15 residues. The J segment lost 0 bases and the V segment lost 6 bases, leaving 4 bases of the junction unmatched. Here the CDR3 reads CASRGQGVSTDTQYF. The CDR3 bases are TGTGCCAGCAGGGGACAGGGCGTGAGCACAGATACGCAGTATTTT.

This rearrangement joins TRBV3-1 (or the pseudogene TRBV3-2) to TRBJ2-1, with 9 nucleotides matching TRBD2. Germline-derived CDR1 and CDR2 are LGHDT and YNNKEL (reference sequence). The CDR3 sequence is 17 residues long. V shed 3 bases, J shed 4 bases, and the junction held 10 bases outside the gene matches. For the CDR3, the DNA is TGTGCCAGCAGCCAGCAACAGACTAGCGGACCTTACAATGAGCAGTTCTTC. Its translation: CASSQQQTSGPYNEQFF.

This clone was seen just once. The rearrangement uses TRBV5-1 and TRBJ1-2; the match to TRBD1 covers 9 bases. The CDR3 is 16 residues long. Trimming cost V 3 bases and J 8 bases; bases outside gene matches: 14. CDR1 SGHRS and CDR2 YFSETQ come from the germline V gene. The CDR3 protein is CASSSPGGTGRAGYTF. The CDR3 coding sequence is TGCGCCAGCAGCTCGCCCGGCGGGACAGGGAGGGCCGGCTACACCTTC.

Here the CDR3 reads CASRWGGGEEQFF. CDR3 DNA sequence: TGTGCCAGCAGGTGGGGCGGGGGGGAGGAGCAGTTCTTC. This chain connects TRBV27 to TRBJ2-1; 9 bases are a match to TRBD2. CDR1 is MNHEY, CDR2 SMNVEV, per germline (reference sequence). V dropped 6 bases and J dropped 10; count of bases not matched to a gene: 7. This CDR3 region has 13 residues.

This chain connects TRBV5-1 to TRBJ1-6, with no clear D. The CDR3 covers 13 residues. Between the trimmed V and J ends, which lost 4 bases and 9 bases, there was a span of 11 bases. Germline V gene lookup returns CDR1 SGHRS and CDR2 YFSETQ. Here the CDR3 DNA reads TGCGCCAGCAGCCCGGAGGAGGGTTCACCCCTCCACTTT. It yields the protein CASSPEEGSPLHF.